This TCR beta chain came from a study of TIL therapy for anti-PD-1-resistant metastatic lung cancer. In the study overall: By whole-exome sequencing, median non-synonymous tumor mutation burden was around 1.5 mutations per megabase.

Time point: pre-treatment sample, taken before nivolumab and TIL therapy. Enrollment ran from 2017 to early 2020. This clone was seen a few times. The antigen is not known. Study conclusions and caveats: The cohort had more treatment-naive, never-smoker and oncogene-addicted patients than typical.

Germline CDR1 LNHDA, CDR2 SQIVND (reference sequence). V was trimmed by 6 bases and J by 4 bases, leaving 13 bases between them. This CDR3 is built from 14 residues. The libraries were made with immunoSEQ v3. Profiled with immunoSEQ multiplex PCR; TCRdb holds only in-frame clones, not every one. The sample has tens of thousands of clones, 80% to 90% seen once. The TCR sequence derives from a person aged 25-80 years with non-small cell lung cancer. V usage is TRBV19 and J usage is TRBJ1-3, with D maybe TRBD1 (5 bases). The specimen comprised blood, sampled at baseline. Here the CDR3 reads CASSWQGNGNTIYF. The CDR3 bases are TGTGCCAGTAGCTGGCAGGGCAACGGAAACACCATATATTTT.